This TCR beta chain comes out of a study of immune evolution from preneoplasia to lung adenocarcinoma. Study-wide results and limits: Compared with EGFR-mutant or double wild-type lesions, KRAS-mutant nodules were more clonal. Normal lung had highest clonality; later lesions appeared denser, more diverse.

Regarding this clone: Its antigen is not known.

Data came from immunoSEQ multiplex PCR; TCRdb stores just in-frame clones and leaves some out. The sample has 9,500 to 13,000 clones, 70% to 90% seen once. This receptor was identified in a person in their 70s with invasive lung adenocarcinoma. The sample comprised FFPE invasive lung adenocarcinoma tissue.

This CDR3 reads CATKQGAFYEQYF. Written as DNA, the CDR3 is TGTGCCACTAAACAGGGGGCATTCTACGAGCAGTACTTC. The V gene is TRBV6-5, the J gene TRBJ2-7, with 9 bases fitting TRBD1. The CDR3 runs 13 residues. The V segment lost 10 bases and the J segment 3 bases; nucleotides outside the gene matches: 7. The germline CDR1 and CDR2 sequences are MNHEY and SVGAGI.